Included here is one TCR beta chain sequence, with context. The data originate from a study of CD8+ T cells in alopecia areata. Germline-derived CDR1 and CDR2 are SGHVS and FQNEAQ. This CDR3 is 13 amino acids long. V shed 5 bases and J shed 5 bases, with 12 bases lying between them. Once RNA had been extracted, it was reverse transcribed into cDNA to act as the sequencing template. Generated by immunoSEQ multiplex PCR, the TCRdb table keeps only in-frame clones and is missing some. The table lists 150,000 or so clones, roughly 50% of them singletons, with around a sixth in the top ten. This clonotype was sampled from a human donor with alopecia areata. The chain couples TRBV7-8 to TRBJ1-1; D unresolved. The material was CD8+ T cells sorted from blood, obtained at week 0. CDR3 amino acids: CASSQMPRTEAFF. CDR3 DNA: TGTGCCAGCAGCCAGATGCCGCGGACTGAAGCTTTCTTT.